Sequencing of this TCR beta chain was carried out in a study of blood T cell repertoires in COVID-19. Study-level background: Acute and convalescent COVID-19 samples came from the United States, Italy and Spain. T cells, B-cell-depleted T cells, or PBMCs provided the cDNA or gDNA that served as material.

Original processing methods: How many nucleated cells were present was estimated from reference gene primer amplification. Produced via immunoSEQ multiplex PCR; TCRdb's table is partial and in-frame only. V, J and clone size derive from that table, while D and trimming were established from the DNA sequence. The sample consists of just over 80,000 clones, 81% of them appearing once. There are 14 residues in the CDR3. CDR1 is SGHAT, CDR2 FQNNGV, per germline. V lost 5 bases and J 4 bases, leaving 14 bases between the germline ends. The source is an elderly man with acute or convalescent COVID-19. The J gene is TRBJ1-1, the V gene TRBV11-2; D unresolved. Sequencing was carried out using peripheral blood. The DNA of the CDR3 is TGTGCCAGCAGCATAGGAGGAGGGAGCACTGAAGCTTTCTTT. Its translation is CASSIGGGSTEAFF.